Following are 9 T cell receptor beta chains from one sample sequenced in a study of T cells in Graves' hyperthyroidism and ophthalmopathy. The source material, RNA transcripts, was used to amplify TCR beta CDR3 regions. RT-PCR in the first round (using the HTBI primer set) targeted the TCR CDR3. TCRdb re-called the multiplex PCR reads through MiXCR, storing one row per CDR3 protein. This table holds approximately 360,000 distinct CDR3 sequences, about 15% found once. The source material was blood. These receptors were obtained from a woman under 30 with Graves' hyperthyroidism that later progressed to Graves' ophthalmopathy.

This clonotype has a handful of counts. The chain uses TRBV18 and TRBJ2-5; 10 bases fit TRBD1. The CDR3 loop spans 15 amino acids. Germline V gene sequence: CDR1 KGHSH, CDR2 LQKENI. Trimming at V came to 4 bases and at J to 5 bases, leaving 7 bases not matched to a gene. As DNA, the CDR3 is TGTGCCAGCTCACGTGACAGGGGGCGACAGGAGACCCAGTACTTC. Its protein is CASSRDRGRQETQYF.

This clonotype turned up a few times. The rearrangement uses TRBV20-1 and TRBJ2-5, with D perhaps TRBD1 (6 bases). V lost 6 bases, J lost 0 bases, and 20 bases lay in between. There are 16 residues in the CDR3. The germline gives CDR1 DFQATT, CDR2 SNEGSKA (reference sequence). The CDR3 loop is CSAKDTGTLNQETQYF. CDR3 nucleotides: TGCAGTGCCAAGGATACGGGGACACTAAACCAAGAGACCCAGTACTTC.

As to this clonotype: A junction end diverges from the germline sequence, so it may reflect a read error. V is TRBV6-4 and J is TRBJ2-1; D is perhaps TRBD1 or TRBD2 (5 bases each). The CDR3 runs to 15 residues. Germline V gives CDR1 MRHNA, CDR2 SNTAGT. CDR3 amino acids: CAGSKLGPLMSEQFF. In DNA, the CDR3 is TGTGCCGGCAGCAAACTGGGACCCCTCATGAGTGAGCAGTTCTTC.

The genes are TRBV6-2 or TRBV6-3 and TRBJ1-2; tentatively, D is TRBD1 (5 bases). With 5 bases removed from V and 8 bases from J, the gap between germline ends came to 18 bases. Germline values: CDR1 MNHEY, CDR2 SVGEGT. This CDR3 is 14 amino acids long. The CDR3 spells CASSPQALNWGYTF. Here the CDR3 DNA reads TGTGCCAGCAGTCCACAGGCTCTGAACTGGGGCTACACCTTC.

This clonotype showed up many times. An end of the junction does not agree with germline; a read error may underlie this. The rearrangement links TRBV27 to TRBJ1-5, with TRBD1 as a possible D gene (5 bases). The germline V gene has CDR1 MNHEY and CDR2 SMNVEV (reference sequence). This CDR3 is 18 amino acids long. As DNA, the CDR3 is TGTGCCAACAGTCCTGTTTCCGGGACGGTAGCAGTCAATCAGCCCCAGCATTTT. Translated: CANSPVSGTVAVNQPQHF.

The table lists this clonotype with a few counts. CDR3 amino acids: CASSVQAGLAETQYF. CDR3 DNA sequence: TGTGCCAGCAGCGTTCAGGCTGGCTTGGCCGAGACCCAGTACTTC. This rearrangement joins TRBV9 to TRBJ2-5, with no clear D. V was pared by 2 bases and J by 5 bases, with 16 bases between. CDR1 and CDR2 (germline): SGDLS, YYNGEE. This CDR3 spans 15 amino acids.

V gene TRBV25-1 combines with J gene TRBJ2-7, with 12 bases identical to TRBD2. Germline values: CDR1 MGHDK, CDR2 SYGVNS. Trimming cost V 6 bases and J 0 bases; bases outside gene matches: 3. This CDR3 comprises 15 residues. The CDR3 loop reads CASRPTSGSSYEQYF. The CDR3 coding sequence is TGTGCCAGCAGGCCGACTAGCGGGAGCTCCTACGAGCAGTACTTC.

This clonotype was counted ten times or more. V gene TRBV20-1 combines with J gene TRBJ2-3; 7 bases fit TRBD2. V dropped 2 bases and J dropped 0; count of bases not matched to a gene: 14. Germline V gives CDR1 DFQATT, CDR2 SNEGSKA (reference sequence). The CDR3 totals 18 residues. CDR3 region: CSARSTFGASGSTDTQYF. The CDR3 DNA follows: TGCAGTGCTAGATCCACCTTCGGGGCTAGCGGAAGCACAGATACGCAGTATTTT.

This clonotype was seen only a few times. V gene TRBV12-3 or TRBV12-4 combines with J gene TRBJ1-6; a possible D gene is TRBD1 (5 bases). Trimming stripped 6 bases from V and 0 bases from J, with 9 bases between. The CDR3 runs 15 residues. CDR3 coding DNA: TGTGCCAGCAGCCGACAGAACTCCTATAATTCACCCCTCCACTTT. It is translated as CASSRQNSYNSPLHF.